The entry below gives a single T cell receptor beta chain sequence along with its context. Authors' methods: For nucleated cells, counts were estimated from reference gene primer amplification. Repertoires were generated with immunoSEQ multiplex PCR, while TCRdb's copy carries only in-frame clones and drops some. V, J and clone size derive from that table, while D and trimming were established from the DNA sequence. The profile covers 110,000 to 150,000 clones, with approximately 81% appearing a single time and 7% to 10% taken by the ten largest. These data come from a study of blood T cell repertoires in COVID-19. The overall study: Sources were T cells, B-cell-depleted T cells, or PBMCs; the material itself was cDNA or gDNA.

CDR3 length: 18 residues. Germline values: CDR1 MDHEN, CDR2 SYDVKM. The V segment lost 4 bases and the J segment 0 bases; nucleotides outside the gene matches: 9. The chain couples TRBV28 to TRBJ1-5; 10 nucleotides match TRBD1. Sequences were obtained from peripheral blood. The TCR originated in a human donor in a cohort sampled during active COVID-19. The CDR3 DNA reads TGTGCCAGCAGTTCACCGGGACAGGGGACTACTAGCAATCAGCCCCAGCATTTT. It codes for CASSSPGQGTTSNQPQHF.